The T cell receptor beta chain described here comes from a study of identical twins. Findings and limits, study-wide: Out-of-frame alpha sequences that twins shared showed excess low generation probability.

TCRdb re-called the 5' RACE reads through MiXCR, storing one row per CDR3 protein. The sample lists over 600,000 distinct CDR3 sequences; about 20% were seen once. This clonotype showed up just a few times. The antigen is undetermined. This CDR3 region has 14 residues. Germline values: CDR1 SGHRS, CDR2 YFSETQ. V lost 0 bases, J lost 4 bases, and 11 bases lay in between. This same sample was also taken into another study, of T cells expressing NK-cell markers. In that study: Cells sorted as CD3+CD56+NKG2C+, CD3+CD56+NKG2C- and CD3+CD56-NKG2C+ T cells supplied the TCR beta repertoires. Sequencing covered eight donors, seven HCMV-seropositive and one seronegative.

Sequencing used PBMCs. This sequence joins TRBV5-1 and TRBJ2-7; no clear D gene. The source is a young woman in good health. The CDR3 loop reads CASSLVQDSYEQYF. CDR3 coding DNA: TGCGCCAGCAGCTTGGTGCAGGATTCTTACGAGCAGTACTTC.